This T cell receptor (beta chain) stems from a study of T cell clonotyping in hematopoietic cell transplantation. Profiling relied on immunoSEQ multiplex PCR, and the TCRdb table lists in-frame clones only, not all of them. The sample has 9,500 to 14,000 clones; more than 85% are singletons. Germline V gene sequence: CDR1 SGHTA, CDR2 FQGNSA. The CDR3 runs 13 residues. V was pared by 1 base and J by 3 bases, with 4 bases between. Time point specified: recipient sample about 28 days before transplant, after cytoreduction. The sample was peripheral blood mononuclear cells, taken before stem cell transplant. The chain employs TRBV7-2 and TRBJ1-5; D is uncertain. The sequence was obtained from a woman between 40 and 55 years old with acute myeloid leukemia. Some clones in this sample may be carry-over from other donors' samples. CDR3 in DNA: TGTGCCAGCAGCTTAGGGATCAATCAGCCCCAGCATTTT. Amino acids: CASSLGINQPQHF.